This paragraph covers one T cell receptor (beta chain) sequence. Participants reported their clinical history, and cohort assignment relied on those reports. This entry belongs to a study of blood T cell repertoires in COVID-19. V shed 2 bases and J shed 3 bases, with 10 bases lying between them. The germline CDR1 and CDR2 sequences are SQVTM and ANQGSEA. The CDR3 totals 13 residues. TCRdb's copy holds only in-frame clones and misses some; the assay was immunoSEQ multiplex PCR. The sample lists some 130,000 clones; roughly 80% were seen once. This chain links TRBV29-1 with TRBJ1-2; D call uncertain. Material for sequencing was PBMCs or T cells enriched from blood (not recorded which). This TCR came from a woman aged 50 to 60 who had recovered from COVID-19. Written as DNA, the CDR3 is TGCAGCGTTGAATTTTCCAGCGACTATGGCTACACCTTC. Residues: CSVEFSSDYGYTF.